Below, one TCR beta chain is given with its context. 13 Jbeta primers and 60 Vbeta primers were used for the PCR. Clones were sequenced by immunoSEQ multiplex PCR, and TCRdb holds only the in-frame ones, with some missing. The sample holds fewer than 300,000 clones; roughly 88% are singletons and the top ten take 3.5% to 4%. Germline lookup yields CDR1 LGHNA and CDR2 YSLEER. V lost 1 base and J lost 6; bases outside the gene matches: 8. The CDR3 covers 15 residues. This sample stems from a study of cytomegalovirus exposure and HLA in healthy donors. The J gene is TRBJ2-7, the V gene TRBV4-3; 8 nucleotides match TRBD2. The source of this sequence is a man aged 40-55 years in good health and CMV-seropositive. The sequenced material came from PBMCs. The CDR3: CASSQVGRGTREQYF. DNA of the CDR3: TGCGCCAGCAGCCAAGTCGGGAGGGGGACACGCGAGCAGTACTTC.